The text below deals with one T cell receptor beta chain. The source of the sample is a study of blood T cell repertoires in COVID-19. About the research overall: The analysed material was cDNA or gDNA that came from T cells, B-cell-depleted T cells, or PBMCs.

This CDR3 has 15 residues. Germline V gene lookup returns CDR1 GTSNPN and CDR2 SVGIG (reference sequence). Trimming took off 0 bases at V and 0 bases at J, with 10 bases between the two ends. Authors' data handling: Amplifying reference gene primers gave estimates of nucleated cell counts. Profiled with immunoSEQ multiplex PCR; TCRdb holds only in-frame clones, not every one. That table is the source of V, J and clone size, and D and trimming were worked out from the DNA. Of under 350,000 clones in the sample, 75% to 90% are singletons; the top ten hold 3.5% to 5.5%. The sequence came from a man in his sixties who had recovered from COVID-19. The sample was peripheral blood. The chain employs TRBV30 and TRBJ2-3; possible D gene TRBD2, 5 bases. The CDR3 nucleotides are TGTGCCTGGAGTGTGGCCGGGGTTAGCACAGATACGCAGTATTTT. This codes for CAWSVAGVSTDTQYF.